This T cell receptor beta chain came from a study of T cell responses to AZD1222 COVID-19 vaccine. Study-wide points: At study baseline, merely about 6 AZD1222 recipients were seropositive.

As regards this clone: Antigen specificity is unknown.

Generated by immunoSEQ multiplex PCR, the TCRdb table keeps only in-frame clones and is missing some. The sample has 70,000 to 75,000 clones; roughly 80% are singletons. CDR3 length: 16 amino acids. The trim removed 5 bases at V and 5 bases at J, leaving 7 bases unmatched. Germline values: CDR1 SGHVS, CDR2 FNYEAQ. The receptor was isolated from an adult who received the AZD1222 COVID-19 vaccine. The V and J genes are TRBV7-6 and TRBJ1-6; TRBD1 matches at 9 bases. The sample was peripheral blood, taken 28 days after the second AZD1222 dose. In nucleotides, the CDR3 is TGTGCCAGCAGCCCTCGGACAGGGGTGAATAATTCACCCCTCCACTTT. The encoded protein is CASSPRTGVNNSPLHF.